Listed below are T cell receptor beta chains from one sample, sequenced in a study of blood T cell repertoires in COVID-19. The method was immunoSEQ multiplex PCR; TCRdb's version includes in-frame clones alone and lacks a portion of them. The sample lists about 360,000 clones; roughly 87% were seen once. Material: PBMCs or T cells enriched from blood (not recorded which). These receptors all stem from a middle-aged woman with acute COVID-19. The CDR3 runs from the conserved cysteine through the conserved F or W. Each record gives: clone size, V gene, D gene, J gene, CDR3 protein, CDR3 DNA. D genes are given only for firm matches. Some rows have no size entry. The others give once, few or many, or a class for an expanded clone.

>NA|TRBV6-1|TRBD1|TRBJ1-2
CASSEDGQGRYGYTF
TGTGCCAGCAGTGAAGACGGACAGGGTCGCTATGGCTACACCTTC
>NA|TRBV19|NA|TRBJ1-2
CASSRLTRGEGYTF
TGTGCCAGTAGCCGCTTAACACGGGGTGAAGGCTACACCTTC
>NA|TRBV29-1|TRBD1|TRBJ1-5
CSVASADRAGQPQHF
TGCAGCGTTGCATCGGCCGACAGGGCCGGTCAGCCCCAGCATTTT
>NA|TRBV3-1/TRBV3-2|NA|TRBJ1-1
CASIQGITEAFF
TGTGCCAGTATCCAGGGGATAACTGAAGCTTTCTTT
>once|TRBV7-9|TRBD1|TRBJ1-2
CASSPTGASDYGYTF
TGTGCCAGCAGTCCGACAGGGGCGTCAGACTATGGCTACACCTTC
>few|TRBV19|NA|TRBJ1-5
CASRTGTHSNQPQHF
TGTGCCAGTAGAACCGGGACACACAGCAATCAGCCCCAGCATTTT
>NA|TRBV7-8|TRBD2|TRBJ2-1
CASRGLAGVEQFF
TGTGCCAGCAGGGGACTAGCGGGGGTTGAGCAGTTCTTC
>NA|TRBV11-3|NA|TRBJ2-3
CASSLGGASPATQYF
TGTGCCAGCAGCTTAGGCGGGGCCTCGCCAGCTACGCAGTATTTT
>once|TRBV28|NA|TRBJ1-1
CASGLTRAGGKNTEAFF
TGTGCCAGCGGCTTAACCCGGGCGGGGGGTAAGAACACTGAAGCTTTCTTT
>NA|TRBV6-5|TRBD2|TRBJ2-5
CASSLAGGIQETQYF
TGTGCCAGCAGCCTAGCGGGGGGCATCCAAGAGACCCAGTACTTC
>NA|TRBV27|TRBD1|TRBJ2-5
CASSSKTGARGETQYF
TGTGCCAGCAGTTCTAAGACAGGGGCGAGGGGAGAGACCCAGTACTTC
>NA|TRBV5-8|NA|TRBJ2-1
CASSSRRQASGNEQFF
TGTGCCAGCAGCTCAAGGCGGCAGGCATCGGGGAATGAGCAGTTCTTC
>once|TRBV9|NA|TRBJ1-1
CASSDSMNTEAFF
TGTGCCAGCAGCGACAGCATGAACACTGAAGCTTTCTTT
>NA|TRBV29-1|NA|TRBJ2-3
CSVIRAQTSTDTQYF
TGCAGCGTTATCAGGGCCCAAACTAGCACAGATACGCAGTATTTT
>NA|TRBV20-1|NA|TRBJ2-3
CSASTAGSRRTDTQYF
TGCAGTGCTAGTACAGCAGGGTCTCGTCGCACAGATACGCAGTATTTT
>once|TRBV23-1|TRBD2|TRBJ2-3
CASSQSKLAGRTDTQYF
TGCGCCAGCAGTCAATCCAAGCTAGCGGGGAGGACAGATACGCAGTATTTT
>NA|TRBV9|TRBD2|TRBJ2-3
CASSVGRGTRTDTQYF
TGTGCCAGCAGCGTAGGGCGGGGGACCCGCACAGATACGCAGTATTTT
>NA|TRBV7-6|TRBD1|TRBJ1-1
CASSPGQTNTEAFF
TGTGCCAGCAGTCCGGGACAGACGAACACTGAAGCTTTCTTT
>NA|TRBV6-5|TRBD1|TRBJ1-5
CASSFSGGGQPQHF
TGTGCCAGCAGTTTTTCAGGGGGCGGCCAGCCCCAGCATTTT
>once|TRBV15|TRBD1|TRBJ2-1
CATSRPGQGLPNEQFF
TGTGCCACCAGCAGACCGGGACAGGGTTTGCCCAATGAGCAGTTCTTC
>NA|TRBV12-3/TRBV12-4|TRBD1|TRBJ1-1
CASSLSDRGEAFF
TGTGCCAGCAGTTTATCAGACAGGGGAGAAGCTTTCTTT
>NA|TRBV11-3|TRBD1|TRBJ1-5
CASSLKVGQGEAYNQPQHF
TGTGCCAGCAGCCTAAAGGTTGGGCAGGGGGAGGCCTACAATCAGCCCCAGCATTTT
>NA|TRBV30|TRBD1|TRBJ1-4
CAWSGGQSNEKLFF
TGTGCCTGGAGTGGGGGACAGTCTAATGAAAAACTGTTTTTT
>NA|TRBV7-2|TRBD2|TRBJ2-3
CASSLMGTSIDTQYF
TGTGCCAGCAGCTTGATGGGGACTAGCATAGATACGCAGTATTTT
>NA|TRBV25-1|NA|TRBJ2-7
CASSDQARYEQYF
TGTGCCAGCAGTGACCAAGCCCGCTACGAGCAGTACTTC
>NA|TRBV27|NA|TRBJ1-5
CASSFIGGQPQHF
TGTGCCAGCAGTTTTATCGGGGGGCAGCCCCAGCATTTT
>NA|TRBV6-5|NA|TRBJ2-7
CASLGESYEQYF
TGTGCCAGCCTCGGGGAATCCTACGAGCAGTACTTC
>NA|TRBV7-9|NA|TRBJ1-6
CASSLGAGRDSPLHF
TGTGCCAGCAGCTTAGGGGCAGGGAGGGATTCACCCCTCCACTTT
>NA|TRBV12-3/TRBV12-4|NA|TRBJ2-3
CASRKQADTQYF
TGTGCCAGCAGGAAACAGGCAGATACGCAGTATTTT
>NA|TRBV9|TRBD2|TRBJ2-6
CASRWGGSGANVLTF
TGTGCCAGCCGGTGGGGGGGCTCTGGGGCCAACGTCCTGACTTTC